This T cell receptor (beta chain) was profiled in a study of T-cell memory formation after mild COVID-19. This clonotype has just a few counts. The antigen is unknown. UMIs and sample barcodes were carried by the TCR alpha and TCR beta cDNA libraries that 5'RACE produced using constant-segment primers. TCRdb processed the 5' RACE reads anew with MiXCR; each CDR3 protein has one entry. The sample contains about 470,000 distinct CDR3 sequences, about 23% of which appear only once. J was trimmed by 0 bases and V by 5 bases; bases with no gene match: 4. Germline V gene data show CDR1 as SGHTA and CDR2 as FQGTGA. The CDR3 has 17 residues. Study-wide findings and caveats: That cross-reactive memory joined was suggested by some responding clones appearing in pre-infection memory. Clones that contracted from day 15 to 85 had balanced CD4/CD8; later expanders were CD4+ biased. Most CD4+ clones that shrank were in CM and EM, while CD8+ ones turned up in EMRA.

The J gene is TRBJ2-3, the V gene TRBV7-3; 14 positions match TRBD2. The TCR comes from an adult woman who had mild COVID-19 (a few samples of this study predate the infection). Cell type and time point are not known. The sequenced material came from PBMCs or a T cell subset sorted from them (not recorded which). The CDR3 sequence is CASSMTSGGASTDTQYF. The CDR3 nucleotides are TGTGCCAGCAGCATGACTAGCGGGGGGGCCAGCACAGATACGCAGTATTTT. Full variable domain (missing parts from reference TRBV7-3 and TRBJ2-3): GAGVSQTPSNKVTEKGKYVELRCDPISGHTALYWYRQSLGQGPEFLIYFQGTGAADDSGLPNDRFFAVRPEGSVSTLKIQRTERGDSAVYLCASSMTSGGASTDTQYFGPGTRLTVL.